The 25 T cell receptor beta chains reported below all come from one sample, sequenced in a study of CD4 T cells in relation to SARS-CoV-2 and coronaviruses. Here immunoSEQ multiplex PCR was the method, and the copy in TCRdb shows in-frame clones only, minus some. Counted here are 60,000 to 80,000 clones, 85% to 90% occurring once; the ten biggest clones make up roughly 1.5%. Unexposed donor CD4+ T cells date from about 2010-2018, before the COVID-19 pandemic. What was sequenced was memory CD4+ T cells from PBMCs. All receptors derive from a human donor in good health.

This chain links TRBV7-3 with TRBJ1-1; a weak D match, TRBD1 (5 bases). Germline loops: CDR1 SGHTA, CDR2 FQGTGA. The CDR3 is 13 residues long. Trimming stripped 4 bases from V and 5 bases from J, with 11 bases between. The CDR3 reads CASSSGHRTEAFF. CDR3 bases: TGTGCCAGCAGCTCAGGACATCGGACTGAAGCTTTCTTT.

This clone has only one observation. The J gene is TRBJ2-1, the V gene TRBV19, with 9 bases matching TRBD1. Germline V lookup: CDR1 LNHDA, CDR2 SQIVND (reference sequence). V shed 5 bases, J shed 4 bases, and the junction held 9 bases outside the gene matches. The CDR3 covers 16 residues. The CDR3 reads CASSPPTGGLYNEQFF. The CDR3 bases are TGTGCCAGTAGTCCCCCCACAGGGGGCCTTTACAATGAGCAGTTCTTC. The whole variable domain, filled in from reference TRBV19 and TRBJ2-1, reads DGGITQSPKYLFRKEGQNVTLSCEQNLNHDAMYWYRQDPGQGLRLIYYSQIVNDFQKGDIAEGYSVSREKKESFPLTVTSAQKNPTAFYLCASSPPTGGLYNEQFFGPGTRLTVL.

This clone is a singleton in its sample. The CDR3 protein is CTTHLAQGEPQHF. CDR3 coding DNA: TGCACCACCCACTTGGCCCAAGGGGAGCCCCAGCATTTT. The chain combines TRBV1 with TRBJ1-5; the DNA was not used to check the table's D call, TRBD1. TRBV1 is a known pseudogene. The CDR3 contains 13 residues.

The genes are TRBV4-3 and TRBJ1-6; TRBD1 aligns across 7 bases. The CDR3 totals 16 residues. The germline gives CDR1 LGHNA, CDR2 YSLEER. V shed 5 bases, J shed 5 bases, and the junction held 9 bases outside the gene matches. The DNA for the CDR3 is TGCGCCAGCAGCGCACAGGGACAGCGAAATAATTCACCCCTCCACTTT. The encoded protein is CASSAQGQRNNSPLHF.

V and J are TRBV29-1 and TRBJ2-3, with D perhaps TRBD2 (7 bases). Germline V lookup: CDR1 SQVTM, CDR2 ANQGSEA. This CDR3 is 14 amino acids long. Between the trimmed V and J ends, which lost 3 bases and 3 bases, there was a span of 13 bases. CDR3 in amino acids: CSVEVGGGTDTQYF. The CDR3 nucleotides read TGCAGCGTTGAGGTGGGAGGGGGAACAGATACGCAGTATTTT.

The chain carries TRBV2 and TRBJ1-5; D remains unclear. The CDR3 sequence is 12 residues long. CDR1 is SNHLY and CDR2 is FYNNEI in the germline V gene. Trimming stripped 8 bases from V and 4 bases from J, with 9 bases between. The chain's CDR3 is CASGYRNQPQHF. The CDR3 region has the DNA TGTGCCAGCGGATATAGGAATCAGCCCCAGCATTTT.

This chain links TRBV6-1 with TRBJ1-1; a weak D match, TRBD1 (5 bases). Germline V CDR1 and CDR2: MNHNS, SASEGT. This CDR3 has 13 amino acids. V lost 2 bases and J lost 7, with 11 bases in between. In DNA form, the CDR3 reads TGTGCCAGCAGTGAAAATCGGAGGGGTGAAGCTTTCTTT. Its translation: CASSENRRGEAFF.

The chain carries TRBV28 and TRBJ2-2, with 10 bases identical to TRBD1. V lost 6 bases and J lost 6; bases outside the gene matches: 10. Looked up from germline, CDR1 is MDHEN and CDR2 is SYDVKM. There are 16 residues in the CDR3. The CDR3 protein is CASRSPGQGLAGELFF. CDR3 bases: TGTGCCAGCAGATCACCGGGACAGGGGCTCGCCGGGGAGCTGTTTTTT.

J is TRBJ2-1 and V is TRBV18, with 9 bases that match TRBD2. Germline V lookup: CDR1 KGHSH, CDR2 LQKENI. Unmatched junction bases numbered 5, after V lost 4 bases and J lost 4 bases. The CDR3 covers 15 residues. This CDR3 is CASSRGGAIYNEQFF. DNA for the CDR3: TGTGCCAGCTCACGCGGGGGGGCCATATACAATGAGCAGTTCTTC.

The chain joins TRBV7-9 to TRBJ1-4; perhaps TRBD1 as D (6 bases). The CDR3 totals 15 residues. Germline V gene sequence: CDR1 SEHNR, CDR2 FQNEAQ (reference sequence). Trimming removed 1 base at V and 4 bases at J, with 10 bases between. The CDR3 coding sequence is TGTGCCAGCAGCTTAGGGACAGCTCTTAATGAAAAACTGTTTTTT. Residues: CASSLGTALNEKLFF.

This sequence joins TRBV7-9 and TRBJ1-1; 8 bases match TRBD1. V was pared by 5 bases and J by 3 bases, with 11 bases of the junction left unmatched. The CDR3 is made up of 16 amino acids. CDR1 SEHNR and CDR2 FQNEAQ come from the germline V gene (reference sequence). The CDR3 is CASSPSIKTGDTEAFF. The CDR3 DNA reads as TGTGCCAGCAGCCCATCTATAAAGACAGGGGACACTGAAGCTTTCTTT.

This rearrangement joins TRBV28 to TRBJ2-7; D is ambiguous. V lost 5 bases, J lost 5 bases, and 7 bases lay in between. The CDR3 extends over 11 amino acids. Germline-derived CDR1 and CDR2 are MDHEN and SYDVKM. In DNA form, the CDR3 reads TGTGCCAGCAGTGCCCCGGACGAGCAGTACTTC. It specifies CASSAPDEQYF.

The chain employs TRBV7-7 and TRBJ1-5; D ambiguous. CDR3 size: 13 residues. The V and J ends lost 1 base and 6 bases respectively, with 7 bases between them. From germline, CDR1 is SSHAT and CDR2 FNYEAQ (reference sequence). DNA for the CDR3: TGTGCCAGCAGCTTAGGGGGAGGTCAGCCCCAGCATTTT. This gives the protein CASSLGGGQPQHF.

V gene TRBV6-5 combines with J gene TRBJ2-7; 8 bases line up with TRBD2. There are 14 residues in the CDR3. Trimming at V came to 6 bases and at J to 3 bases, leaving 7 bases not matched to a gene. Germline CDR1 and CDR2: MNHEY and SVGAGI. CDR3 coding DNA: TGTGCCAGCAGACCCGCGGGGGGAAGCTACGAGCAGTACTTC. Protein sequence: CASRPAGGSYEQYF.

J is TRBJ2-1 and V is TRBV6-1, with TRBD2 identical over 8 bases. CDR1 and CDR2 from the germline V gene are MNHNS and SASEGT. This CDR3 comprises 18 residues. The J segment lost 2 bases and the V segment lost 0 bases, leaving 9 bases of the junction unmatched. Here the CDR3 DNA reads TGTGCCAGCAGTGAAGCGCGCCTAGCGGGTTCCACCTACAATGAGCAGTTCTTC. It translates to CASSEARLAGSTYNEQFF.

The chain carries TRBV10-3 and TRBJ2-5; weak D call: TRBD2 (6 bases). Germline values: CDR1 ENHRY, CDR2 SYGVKD. CDR3 length: 12 amino acids. Trimming stripped 5 bases from V and 4 bases from J, with 8 bases between. CDR3 amino acids: CAISRAGETQYF. The CDR3 region has the DNA TGTGCCATCAGTCGAGCGGGAGAGACCCAGTACTTC.

The rearrangement joins TRBV5-4 to TRBJ2-2; D is uncertain. Germline V CDR1 and CDR2: SGHNT, YYREEE (reference sequence). CDR3 length: 14 residues. Trimming left V 4 bases short and J 1 base short, with 8 bases between. CDR3 residues: CASSDHRNTGELFF. CDR3 in DNA: TGTGCCAGCAGCGACCACAGGAACACCGGGGAGCTGTTTTTT.

V and J are TRBV12-3 or TRBV12-4 and TRBJ2-3; D gene unclear. The CDR3 is made up of 11 amino acids. V was trimmed by 4 bases and J by 2 bases, leaving 1 base between them. For the CDR3, the DNA is TGTGCCAGCAGTTACACAGATACGCAGTATTTT. Translated: CASSYTDTQYF.

This clone showed up just once. The CDR3 reads CASSLSVPETQYF. DNA for the CDR3: TGTGCCAGCAGCTTAAGTGTCCCGGAGACCCAGTACTTC. The chain uses TRBV7-2 and TRBJ2-5; D is unclear. This CDR3 is built from 13 residues. CDR1 SGHTA and CDR2 FQGNSA come from the germline V gene. V was cut by 2 bases and J by 5 bases, with 9 bases left in between.

The chain links TRBV15 to TRBJ2-7; D is perhaps TRBD2 (5 bases). CDR3 length: 15 residues. Looked up from germline, CDR1 is LNHNV and CDR2 is YYDKDF (reference sequence). Trimming stripped 1 base from V and 1 base from J, with 11 bases between. In nucleotides, the CDR3 is TGTGCCACCAGCAGAGGAGTCGGGGAGTCCTACGAGCAGTACTTC. It translates to CATSRGVGESYEQYF.

The chain carries TRBV6-5 and TRBJ1-1; TRBD1 aligns across 9 bases. The V segment lost 6 bases and the J segment 1 base; nucleotides outside the gene matches: 6. The germline CDR1 and CDR2 sequences are MNHEY and SVGAGI. The CDR3 covers 15 residues. CDR3: CASSRKQGANTEAFF. As DNA, the CDR3 is TGTGCCAGCAGCCGAAAACAGGGGGCGAACACTGAAGCTTTCTTT.

This clone came up once. V gene TRBV2 combines with J gene TRBJ2-3; D gene ambiguous. CDR3 length equals 12 residues. CDR1 and CDR2 from the germline V gene are SNHLY and FYNNEI. The V and J ends lost 5 bases and 2 bases respectively, with 5 bases between them. CDR3: CASSTDTDTQYF. As DNA, the CDR3 is TGTGCCAGCAGTACGGACACAGATACGCAGTATTTT.

The gene calls are TRBV6-5 and TRBJ2-7, with D unclear. Per germline, CDR1 MNHEY and CDR2 SVGAGI. V was clipped by 8 bases and J by 4 bases, with 12 bases between them. The CDR3 sequence is 12 residues long. CDR3 nucleotides: TGTGCCAGCGGTACAGACGAATACGAGCAGTACTTC. It codes for CASGTDEYEQYF.

This clone was observed a few times. The rearrangement uses TRBV28 and TRBJ1-1, with D possibly TRBD1 on 5 matching bases. Looked up from germline, CDR1 is MDHEN and CDR2 is SYDVKM. CDR3 length: 12 amino acids. V shed 4 bases and J shed 6 bases, with 9 bases lying between them. CDR3 sequence (DNA): TGTGCCAGCAGTTCAATCAGGGCTGAAGCTTTCTTT. Residues: CASSSIRAEAFF.

CDR3 bases: TGTGCCAGCAGTGGGCAGGGGGGCTACGAGCAGTACTTC. Its translation: CASSGQGGYEQYF. The chain links TRBV2 to TRBJ2-7; D is perhaps TRBD1 (7 bases). Germline V lookup: CDR1 SNHLY, CDR2 FYNNEI. CDR3 length: 13 amino acids. Between the trimmed V and J ends, which lost 4 bases and 3 bases, there was a span of 10 bases.